A selection of T cell receptor beta chains follows, all from one sample in a study of blood T cell repertoires in COVID-19. Only in-frame clones appear in the TCRdb table, and some are missing; sequencing was by immunoSEQ multiplex PCR. The sample contains 200,000 to 250,000 clones, roughly 86% of which appear only once. The sample taken for sequencing was peripheral blood. The receptors shown here come from a woman in her thirties who had recovered from COVID-19. Both conserved end residues are part of each CDR3. Fields, in order: J gene, V gene, clone size, D gene, CDR3 DNA, CDR3 protein. The D gene is left open where the match is weak. Clone size is stated in some rows and not others, as once, few, many or a class when expanded.

TRBJ1-2,TRBV9,-,TRBD1,TGTGCCAGCAGCGCCCGGACAGGGAACTATGGCTACACCTTC,CASSARTGNYGYTF
TRBJ1-5,TRBV10-3,-,-,TGTGCCGCTGGACAAAATAGCAATCAGCCCCAGCATTTT,CAAGQNSNQPQHF
TRBJ2-7,TRBV5-1,-,-,TGCGCCAGCAGCGTTGAGCGGAACGTCTACGAGCAGTACTTC,CASSVERNVYEQYF
TRBJ2-3,TRBV7-9,-,TRBD2,TGTGCCAGCAAACTCGGAGGACTAGCGGGAAGCACAGATACGCAGTATTTT,CASKLGGLAGSTDTQYF
TRBJ1-1,TRBV14,-,-,TGTGCCAGCAGCCAGGAGCTGTACACTGAAGCTTTCTTT,CASSQELYTEAFF
TRBJ2-5,TRBV28,-,-,TGTGCCAGCAGTTTAATCGGGTCGGAGGAGACCCAGTACTTC,CASSLIGSEETQYF
TRBJ2-5,TRBV11-1,-,-,TGTGCCAGCAGCCCCGCTGGGGGCCAGGAGACCCAGTACTTC,CASSPAGGQETQYF
TRBJ1-1,TRBV7-2,-,-,TGTGCCAGCAGCTTAGTTTTCGGGGGTCGGAACACTGAAGCTTTCTTT,CASSLVFGGRNTEAFF
TRBJ2-5,TRBV7-2,-,TRBD1,TGTGCCAGCAGCCCTAGTGAGGGACAGTACCAAGAGACCCAGTACTTC,CASSPSEGQYQETQYF
TRBJ1-5,TRBV19,-,-,TGTGCCAGTAGTATATGGGGCCAGCCCCAGCATTTT,CASSIWGQPQHF
TRBJ1-2,TRBV29-1,-,TRBD1,TGCAGCGCTCACGGACAGGGGGACTATGGCTACACCTTC,CSAHGQGDYGYTF
TRBJ2-7,TRBV13,-,-,TGTGCCAGCAGCTTAGACACCCACTACGAGCAGTACTTC,CASSLDTHYEQYF
TRBJ1-3,TRBV7-9,-,TRBD1,TGTGCCAGCAGCACCCCGGGACAGTGGCGAAACACCATATATTTT,CASSTPGQWRNTIYF
TRBJ1-2,TRBV3-1/TRBV3-2,few,TRBD1,TGTGCCAGCAGCCAAGTGGGGACAGCGAATAACTATGGCTACACCTTC,CASSQVGTANNYGYTF
TRBJ2-7,TRBV4-1,-,-,TGCGCCAGCAGCCAAGACGGGGGAGACCGGGTCCTAACCTACGAGCAGTACTTC,CASSQDGGDRVLTYEQYF
TRBJ2-7,TRBV5-4,-,-,TGTGCCAGCAGCGCTAGCTCCTACGAGCAGTACTTC,CASSASSYEQYF
TRBJ1-2,TRBV4-1,-,-,TGCGCCAGCAGCCAAGAAACTCTGACAGCTGGCTACACCTTC,CASSQETLTAGYTF
TRBJ2-3,TRBV18,once,TRBD2,TGTGCCAGCTCACCACTTGGCCCCAACCTACTAGCGTCGAGAGATACGCAGTATTTT,CASSPLGPNLLASRDTQYF
TRBJ2-3,TRBV5-4,-,TRBD1,TGTGCCAGCAGCTTGGACAGGGGGCAGGATACGCAGTATTTT,CASSLDRGQDTQYF
TRBJ2-3,TRBV5-1,-,TRBD2,TGCGCCAGCAGCAATTTAGCGGGGGGAAGCACAGATACGCAGTATTTT,CASSNLAGGSTDTQYF
TRBJ2-3,TRBV6-2/TRBV6-3,-,TRBD2,TGTGCCAGCAGCTCCCTTCTAGCGGGGGGCGGGGATACGCAGTATTTT,CASSSLLAGGGDTQYF
TRBJ2-7,TRBV5-1,-,-,TGCGCCAGCAGCTACCCGGGGACTTACGAGCAGTACTTC,CASSYPGTYEQYF
TRBJ1-3,TRBV2,once,TRBD1,TGTGCCAGCAGAGCCGGGACAGGCTCTGGAAACACCATATATTTT,CASRAGTGSGNTIYF
TRBJ2-1,TRBV7-9,-,TRBD2,TGTGCCAGCAGGACTAGCGGGGGCTACAATGAGCAGTTCTTC,CASRTSGGYNEQFF
TRBJ2-7,TRBV12-2,-,-,TGTGCAAGTCGCTTAACTTCCGGGACAGATACCTACGAGCAGTACTTC,CASRLTSGTDTYEQYF
TRBJ1-5,TRBV5-1,-,TRBD1,TGCGCCAGCAGCTTGGGGACAGGGGATTATAGCAATCAGCCCCAGCATTTT,CASSLGTGDYSNQPQHF
TRBJ2-7,TRBV30,few,TRBD1,TGTGCCTGGAGTCGACAGGGGGCCAGTATTGTGCAGTACTTC,CAWSRQGASIVQYF
TRBJ2-2,TRBV19,-,TRBD2,TGTGCCAGTAAGGGATCATCGGGGGGGCGAACCGGGGAGCTGTTTTTT,CASKGSSGGRTGELFF
TRBJ2-1,TRBV4-1,-,-,TGCGCCAGCAGCCACCTCCCAGGGACCTACAATGAGCAGTTCTTC,CASSHLPGTYNEQFF